A selection of T cell receptor beta chains follows, all from one sample in a study of post-analysis software for immune sequencing data. TCRdb redid the calling of the PCR reads with MiXCR, one entry per CDR3 protein. The profile shows over 700,000 distinct CDR3 sequences, approximately 30% of them singletons. The sample comprised blood. These receptors all come from a girl aged 10-17 years with multiple sclerosis. Each CDR3 is given with its conserved first and last residue. A D gene is named only where the DNA matches it firmly. Rows give clone size only sometimes, using once, few, many, or a class for an expanded clone.

V,D,size,J,CDR3,DNA
TRBV7-8,-,few,TRBJ2-3,CASSLAGIPADTQYF,TGTGCCAGCAGCTTAGCGGGTATCCCGGCAGATACGCAGTATTTT
TRBV20-1,TRBD1,-,TRBJ2-5,CSAPRRDRGQETQYF,TGCAGTGCTCCCAGACGGGACAGGGGGCAGGAGACCCAGTACTTC
TRBV28,-,-,TRBJ1-6,CASSFETERTPLHF,TGTGCCAGCAGTTTTGAGACAGAGAGGACACCCCTCCACTTT
TRBV7-2,-,-,TRBJ2-7,CASTMWPLAYEQYF,TGTGCCAGCACGATGTGGCCGCTCGCCTACGAGCAGTACTTC
TRBV18,-,few,TRBJ2-3,CASSPWAQEADTQYF,TGTGCCAGCTCACCGTGGGCCCAAGAAGCAGATACGCAGTATTTT
TRBV20-1,TRBD2,many,TRBJ2-1,CSARHGRGNNEQFF,TGCAGTGCCAGACACGGGAGGGGGAACAATGAGCAGTTCTTC
TRBV6-2/TRBV6-3,-,-,TRBJ2-5,CASSYSIQLEVTQYF,TGTGCCAGCAGTTACTCGATTCAACTAGAGGTGACCCAGTACTTC
TRBV6-2/TRBV6-3,-,-,TRBJ2-3,CASSYSTTRPDTQYF,TGTGCCAGCAGTTACTCGACGACTAGGCCAGATACGCAGTATTTT
TRBV6-5,-,-,TRBJ1-5,CASREGLGQPQHF,TGTGCCAGCAGGGAGGGCTTGGGTCAGCCCCAGCATTTT
TRBV10-3,-,-,TRBJ2-5,CATYPGPGETQYF,TGTGCCACTTATCCAGGGCCCGGAGAGACCCAGTACTTC
TRBV5-6,-,-,TRBJ2-1,CASSRSPSGNEQFF,TGTGCCAGCAGCCGATCCCCCAGTGGGAATGAGCAGTTCTTC
TRBV29-1,TRBD1,-,TRBJ1-1,CSANRGVNTEAFF,TGCAGCGCTAACAGGGGGGTGAACACTGAAGCTTTCTTT
TRBV7-9,-,-,TRBJ2-4,CASSPPAGRNIQYF,TGTGCCAGCAGCCCACCGGCGGGAAGAAACATTCAGTACTTC
TRBV5-1,TRBD2,few,TRBJ2-5,CASSLPLAEETQYF,TGCGCCAGCAGCTTGCCGCTAGCGGAAGAGACCCAGTACTTC
TRBV20-1,-,few,TRBJ1-4,CSARDLSGYEKLFF,TGCAGTGCTAGAGATTTGAGTGGGTATGAAAAACTGTTTTTT
TRBV12-3/TRBV12-4,-,-,TRBJ1-2,CASSLIQRGNYGYTF,TGTGCCAGCAGTTTAATTCAAAGAGGGAACTATGGCTACACCTTC
TRBV27,-,few,TRBJ2-3,CASTRDHPISSTDTQYF,TGTGCCAGCACCCGGGACCACCCTATTAGTAGCACAGATACGCAGTATTTT
TRBV7-2,TRBD2,few,TRBJ2-2,CASSSGGPNTGELFF,TGTGCCAGCAGCTCGGGGGGGCCGAACACCGGGGAGCTGTTTTTT
TRBV18,-,-,TRBJ1-5,CASSPQADSQPQHF,TGTGCCAGCTCACCACAGGCGGATAGCCAGCCCCAGCATTTT
TRBV12-3/TRBV12-4,-,-,TRBJ2-1,CASNVGGVNEQFF,TGTGCCAGCAATGTAGGGGGTGTGAATGAGCAGTTCTTC
TRBV4-3,-,-,TRBJ2-7,CASSQDRQSYEQYF,TGCGCCAGCAGCCAAGATAGACAGAGCTACGAGCAGTACTTC
TRBV6-5,TRBD2,many,TRBJ2-5,CASSYFRASGPAGETQYF,TGTGCCAGCAGTTACTTCCGGGCTAGCGGACCCGCTGGGGAGACCCAGTACTTC
TRBV6-5,TRBD2,few,TRBJ2-7,CASSSLSGTSGTSEQYF,TGTGCCAGCAGTTCCCTTTCCGGGACTAGCGGGACTTCCGAGCAGTACTTC
TRBV2,-,-,TRBJ2-3,CASSAVDGHTDTQYF,TGTGCCAGCAGCGCCGTTGATGGGCACACAGATACGCAGTATTTT
TRBV28,-,-,TRBJ1-2,CASSLLGEMDGYTF,TGTGCCAGCAGTTTATTAGGGGAAATGGATGGCTACACCTTC
TRBV5-1,-,-,TRBJ1-4,CASSSSGVSNEKLFF,TGCGCCAGCAGCTCCTCGGGGGTGTCTAATGAAAAACTGTTTTTT
TRBV6-1,TRBD2,many,TRBJ2-3,CASSDTAGSADTQYF,TGTGCCAGCAGTGACACAGCGGGATCCGCAGATACGCAGTATTTT
TRBV24-1,TRBD1,few,TRBJ2-1,CATRNGQGYNEQFF,TGTGCCACCCGAAACGGACAGGGATACAATGAGCAGTTCTTC
TRBV7-2,-,-,TRBJ1-6,CASSWGTSNSPLHF,TGTGCCAGCAGCTGGGGGACGAGTAATTCACCCCTCCACTTT